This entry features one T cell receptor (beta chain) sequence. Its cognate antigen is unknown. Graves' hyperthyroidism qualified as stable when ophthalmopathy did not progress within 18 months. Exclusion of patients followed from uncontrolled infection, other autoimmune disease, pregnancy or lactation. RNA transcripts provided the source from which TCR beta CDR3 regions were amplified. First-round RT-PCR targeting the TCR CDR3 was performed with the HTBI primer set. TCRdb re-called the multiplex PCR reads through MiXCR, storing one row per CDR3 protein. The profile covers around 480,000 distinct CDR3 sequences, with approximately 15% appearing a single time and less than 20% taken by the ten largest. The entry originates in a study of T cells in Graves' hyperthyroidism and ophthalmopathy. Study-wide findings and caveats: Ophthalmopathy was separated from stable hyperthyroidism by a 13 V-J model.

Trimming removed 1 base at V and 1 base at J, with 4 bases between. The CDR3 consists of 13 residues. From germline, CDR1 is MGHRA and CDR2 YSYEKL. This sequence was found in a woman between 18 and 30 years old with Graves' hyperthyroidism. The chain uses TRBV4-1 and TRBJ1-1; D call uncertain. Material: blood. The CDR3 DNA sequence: TGCGCCAGCAGCCAAGGATCGAACACTGAAGCTTTCTTT. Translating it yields CASSQGSNTEAFF.